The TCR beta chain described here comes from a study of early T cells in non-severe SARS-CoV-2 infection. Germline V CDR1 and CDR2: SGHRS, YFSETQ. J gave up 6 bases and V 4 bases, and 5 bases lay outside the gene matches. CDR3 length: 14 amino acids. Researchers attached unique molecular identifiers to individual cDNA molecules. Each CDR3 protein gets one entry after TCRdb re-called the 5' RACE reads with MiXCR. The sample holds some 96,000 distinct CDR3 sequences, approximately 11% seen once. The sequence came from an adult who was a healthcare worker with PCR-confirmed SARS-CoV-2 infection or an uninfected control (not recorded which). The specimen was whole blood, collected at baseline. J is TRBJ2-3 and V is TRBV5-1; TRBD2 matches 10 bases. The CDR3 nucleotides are TGCGCCAGCAGCGTTAGCGGGAGGTTGGATACGCAGTATTTT. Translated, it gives CASSVSGRLDTQYF. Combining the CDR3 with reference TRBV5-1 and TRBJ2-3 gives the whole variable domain KAGVTQTPRYLIKTRGQQVTLSCSPISGHRSVSWYQQTPGQGLQFLFEYFSETQRNKGNFPGRFSGRQFSNSRSEMNVSTLELGDSALYLCASSVSGRLDTQYFGPGTRLTVL.